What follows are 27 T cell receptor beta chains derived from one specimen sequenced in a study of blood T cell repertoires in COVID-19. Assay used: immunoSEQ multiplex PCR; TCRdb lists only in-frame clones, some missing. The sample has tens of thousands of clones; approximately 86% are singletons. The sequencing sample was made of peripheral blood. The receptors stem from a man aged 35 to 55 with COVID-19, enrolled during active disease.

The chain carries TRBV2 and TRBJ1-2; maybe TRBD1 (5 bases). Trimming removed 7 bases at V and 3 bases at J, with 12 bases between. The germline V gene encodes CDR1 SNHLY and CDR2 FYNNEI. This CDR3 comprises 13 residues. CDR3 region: CASNAGGYYGYTF. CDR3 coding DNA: TGTGCCAGCAACGCGGGGGGATACTATGGCTACACCTTC.

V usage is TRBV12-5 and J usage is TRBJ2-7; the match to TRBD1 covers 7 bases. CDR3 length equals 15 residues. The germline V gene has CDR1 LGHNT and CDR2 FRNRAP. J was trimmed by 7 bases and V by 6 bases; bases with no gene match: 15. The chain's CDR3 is CASGGDTGAWAEQYF. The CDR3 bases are TGTGCTAGTGGGGGTGACACAGGGGCGTGGGCGGAGCAGTACTTC.

CDR3: CASSPGGTGNYEQYF. DNA for the CDR3: TGCGCCAGCAGCCCGGGGGGGACAGGGAACTACGAGCAGTACTTC. V and J are TRBV5-1 and TRBJ2-7; a weak D match, TRBD1 (9 bases). This CDR3 region has 15 residues. Germline V gene lookup returns CDR1 SGHRS and CDR2 YFSETQ. V lost 4 bases, J lost 3 bases, and 17 bases lay in between. Looking up the rest from reference TRBV5-1 and TRBJ2-7 gives the full variable domain: KAGVTQTPRYLIKTRGQQVTLSCSPISGHRSVSWYQQTPGQGLQFLFEYFSETQRNKGNFPGRFSGRQFSNSRSEMNVSTLELGDSALYLCASSPGGTGNYEQYFGPGTRLTVT.

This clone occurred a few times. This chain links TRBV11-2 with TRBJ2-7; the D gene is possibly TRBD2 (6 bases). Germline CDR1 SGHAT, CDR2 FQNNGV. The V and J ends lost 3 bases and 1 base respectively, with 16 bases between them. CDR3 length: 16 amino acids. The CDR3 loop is CASSLSSAVGSYEQYF. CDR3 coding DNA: TGTGCCAGCAGCTTGTCTAGCGCGGTTGGGTCCTACGAGCAGTACTTC.

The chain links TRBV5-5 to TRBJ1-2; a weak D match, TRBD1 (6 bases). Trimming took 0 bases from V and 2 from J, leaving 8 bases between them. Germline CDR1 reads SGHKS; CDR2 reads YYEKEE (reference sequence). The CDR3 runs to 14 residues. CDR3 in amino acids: CASSLGTGNYGYTF. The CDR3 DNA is TGTGCCAGCAGCTTGGGTACAGGGAACTATGGCTACACCTTC.

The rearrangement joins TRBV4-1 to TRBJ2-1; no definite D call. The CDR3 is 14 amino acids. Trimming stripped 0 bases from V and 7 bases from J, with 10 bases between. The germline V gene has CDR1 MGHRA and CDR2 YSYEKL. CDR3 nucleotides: TGCGCCAGCAGCCAAGATTCTAGTGGGAATGAGCAGTTCTTC. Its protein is CASSQDSSGNEQFF.

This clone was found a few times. This chain's CDR3 is CATSPSTGGMNTEAFF. The CDR3 DNA reads as TGTGCCACCAGCCCCTCGACAGGGGGTATGAACACTGAAGCTTTCTTT. The chain uses TRBV15 and TRBJ1-1; the match to TRBD1 covers 9 bases. There are 16 residues in the CDR3. J was trimmed by 0 bases and V by 5 bases; bases with no gene match: 7. CDR1 is LNHNV, CDR2 YYDKDF, per germline (reference sequence).

CDR3 in amino acids: CASSETRETEAFF. The CDR3 coding sequence is TGTGCCAGCAGCGAGACCAGGGAAACTGAAGCTTTCTTT. The J gene is TRBJ1-1, the V gene TRBV7-8, with a tentative D call TRBD1 (5 bases). Trimming stripped 5 bases from V and 5 bases from J, with 12 bases between. Germline V gene sequence: CDR1 SGHVS, CDR2 FQNEAQ. The CDR3 contains 13 residues.

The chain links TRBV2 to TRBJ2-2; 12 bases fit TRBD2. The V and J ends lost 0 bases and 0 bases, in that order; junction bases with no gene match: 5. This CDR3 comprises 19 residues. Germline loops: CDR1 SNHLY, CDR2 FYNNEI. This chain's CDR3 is CASSEAWLAGGPNTGELFF. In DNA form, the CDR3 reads TGTGCCAGCAGTGAAGCGTGGCTAGCGGGAGGGCCGAACACCGGGGAGCTGTTTTTT.

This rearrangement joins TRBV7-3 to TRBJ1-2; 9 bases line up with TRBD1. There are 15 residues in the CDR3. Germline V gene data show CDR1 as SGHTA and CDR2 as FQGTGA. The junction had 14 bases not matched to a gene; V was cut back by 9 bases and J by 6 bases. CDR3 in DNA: TGTGCCAGGGACCCGGTGCCGGGACAGGGACATGGCTACACCTTC. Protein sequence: CARDPVPGQGHGYTF.

CDR3 in DNA: TGTGCCAGTGTGGCTAGCGGGGGGGCCAACGAGCAGTACTTC. Amino acids: CASVASGGANEQYF. The genes are TRBV6-5 and TRBJ2-7, with TRBD2 identical over 12 bases. V trimming: 9 bases; J trimming: 5 bases; junction bases outside the gene matches: 8. This CDR3 is built from 14 residues. Germline V CDR1 and CDR2: MNHEY, SVGAGI.

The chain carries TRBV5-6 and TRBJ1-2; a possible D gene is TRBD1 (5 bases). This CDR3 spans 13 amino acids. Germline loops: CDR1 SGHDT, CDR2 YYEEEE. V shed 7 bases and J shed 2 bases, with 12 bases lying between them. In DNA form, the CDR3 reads TGTGCCAGCCTGGGCGCAGGGAACTATGGCTACACCTTC. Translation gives CASLGAGNYGYTF.

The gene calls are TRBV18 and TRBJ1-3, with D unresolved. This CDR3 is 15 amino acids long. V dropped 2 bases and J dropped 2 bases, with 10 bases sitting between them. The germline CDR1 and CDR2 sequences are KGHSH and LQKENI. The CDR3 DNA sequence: TGTGCCAGCTCACCAGGCAGTGGTGCTGGAAACACCATATATTTT. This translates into CASSPGSGAGNTIYF.

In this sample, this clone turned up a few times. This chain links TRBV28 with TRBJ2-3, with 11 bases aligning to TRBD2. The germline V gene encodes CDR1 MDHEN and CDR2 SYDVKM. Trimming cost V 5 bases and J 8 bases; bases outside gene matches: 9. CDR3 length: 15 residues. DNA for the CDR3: TGTGCCAGCAGTGTGACTAGCGGGGAGGGTGGTACGCAGTATTTT. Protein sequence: CASSVTSGEGGTQYF.

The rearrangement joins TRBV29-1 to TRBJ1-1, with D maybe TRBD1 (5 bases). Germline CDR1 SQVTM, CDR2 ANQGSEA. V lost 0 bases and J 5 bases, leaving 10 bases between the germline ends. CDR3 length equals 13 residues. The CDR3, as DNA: TGCAGCGTTGAAGAGGGGGGAAGGACTGAAGCTTTCTTT. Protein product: CSVEEGGRTEAFF.

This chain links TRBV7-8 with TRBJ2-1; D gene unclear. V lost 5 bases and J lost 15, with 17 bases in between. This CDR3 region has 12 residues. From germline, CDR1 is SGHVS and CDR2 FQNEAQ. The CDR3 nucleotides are TGTGCCAGCAGCCGTTTAACTGCCCATCCGTTCTTC. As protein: CASSRLTAHPFF.

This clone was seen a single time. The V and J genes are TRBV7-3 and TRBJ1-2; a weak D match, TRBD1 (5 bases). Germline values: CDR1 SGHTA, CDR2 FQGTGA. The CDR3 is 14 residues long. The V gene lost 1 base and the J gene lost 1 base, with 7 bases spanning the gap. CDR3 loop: CASSLMGGNYGYTF. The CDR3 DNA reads TGTGCCAGCAGCTTAATGGGGGGTAACTATGGCTACACCTTC.

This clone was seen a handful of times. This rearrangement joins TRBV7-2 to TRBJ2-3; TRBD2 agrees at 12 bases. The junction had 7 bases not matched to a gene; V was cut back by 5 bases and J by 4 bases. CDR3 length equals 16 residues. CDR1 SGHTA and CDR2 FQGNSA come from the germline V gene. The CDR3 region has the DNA TGTGCCAGCAGCCCCGGACTAGCGGGGACCTCAGATACGCAGTATTTT. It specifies CASSPGLAGTSDTQYF.

Here the CDR3 reads CSVTGDYGYTF. DNA of the CDR3: TGCAGTGTCACAGGCGACTATGGCTACACCTTC. This sequence joins TRBV20-1 and TRBJ1-2; D might be TRBD1 (5 bases). V dropped 7 bases and J dropped 3 bases, with 9 bases sitting between them. This CDR3 comprises 11 residues. CDR1 is DFQATT and CDR2 is SNEGSKA in the germline V gene (reference sequence).

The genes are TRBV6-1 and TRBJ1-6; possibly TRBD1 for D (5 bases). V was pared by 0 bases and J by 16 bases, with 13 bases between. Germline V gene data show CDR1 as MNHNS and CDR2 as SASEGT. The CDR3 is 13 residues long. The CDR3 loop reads CASSEAGGRGLHF. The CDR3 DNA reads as TGTGCCAGCAGTGAAGCGGGTGGGAGGGGACTCCACTTT.

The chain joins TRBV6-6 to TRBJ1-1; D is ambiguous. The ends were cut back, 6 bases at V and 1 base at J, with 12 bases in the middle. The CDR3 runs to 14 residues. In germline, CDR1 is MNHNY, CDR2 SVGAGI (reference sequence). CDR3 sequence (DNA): TGTGCCAGCAGATACCCCGAGGGGAACACTGAAGCTTTCTTT. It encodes CASRYPEGNTEAFF.

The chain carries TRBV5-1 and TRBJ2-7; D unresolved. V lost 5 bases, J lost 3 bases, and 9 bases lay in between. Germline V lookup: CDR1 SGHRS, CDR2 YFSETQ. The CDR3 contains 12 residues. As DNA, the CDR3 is TGCGCCAGCAGTCAGAATGACTACGAGCAGTACTTC. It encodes CASSQNDYEQYF.

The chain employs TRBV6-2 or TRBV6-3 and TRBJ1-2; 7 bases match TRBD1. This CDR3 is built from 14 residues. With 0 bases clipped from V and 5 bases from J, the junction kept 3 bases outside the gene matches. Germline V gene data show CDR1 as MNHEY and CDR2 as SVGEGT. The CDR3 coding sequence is TGTGCCAGCAGTTACTCGGCAGGGGGTTATGGCTACACCTTC. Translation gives CASSYSAGGYGYTF.

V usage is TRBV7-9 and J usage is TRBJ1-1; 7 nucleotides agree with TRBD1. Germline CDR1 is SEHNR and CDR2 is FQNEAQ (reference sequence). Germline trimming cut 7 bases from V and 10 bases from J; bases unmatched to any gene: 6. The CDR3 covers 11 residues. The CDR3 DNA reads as TGTGCCAGCACCTTTGGGGACAGAGCTTTCTTT. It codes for CASTFGDRAFF.

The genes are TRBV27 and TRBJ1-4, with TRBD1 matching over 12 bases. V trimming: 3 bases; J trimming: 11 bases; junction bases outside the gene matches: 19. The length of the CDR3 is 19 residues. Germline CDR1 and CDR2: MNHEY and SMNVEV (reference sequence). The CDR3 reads CASSLGAGQGALRVRKLFF. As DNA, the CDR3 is TGTGCCAGCAGTTTGGGAGCGGGACAGGGGGCGCTTCGGGTGCGGAAACTGTTTTTT.

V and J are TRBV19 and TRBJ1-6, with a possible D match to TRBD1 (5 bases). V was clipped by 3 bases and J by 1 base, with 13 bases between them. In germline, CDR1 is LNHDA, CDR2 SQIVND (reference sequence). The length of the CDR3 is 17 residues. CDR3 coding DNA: TGTGCCAGTAGTATGGGGCCCGCACGATCCTATAATTCACCCCTCCACTTT. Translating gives CASSMGPARSYNSPLHF. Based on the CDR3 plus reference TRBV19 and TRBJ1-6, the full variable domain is DGGITQSPKYLFRKEGQNVTLSCEQNLNHDAMYWYRQDPGQGLRLIYYSQIVNDFQKGDIAEGYSVSREKKESFPLTVTSAQKNPTAFYLCASSMGPARSYNSPLHFGNGTRLTVT.

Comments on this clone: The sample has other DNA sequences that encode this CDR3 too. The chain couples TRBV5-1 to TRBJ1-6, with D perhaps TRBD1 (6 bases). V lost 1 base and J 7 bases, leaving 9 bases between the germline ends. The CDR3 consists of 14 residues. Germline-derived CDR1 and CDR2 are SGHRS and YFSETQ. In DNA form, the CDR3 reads TGCGCCAGCAGCTTGCCAGGGGCGAATTCACCCCTCCACTTT. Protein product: CASSLPGANSPLHF.